Listed below are T cell receptor beta chains from one sample, sequenced in a study of neurological immune-mediated disorders. MiXCR, run by TCRdb on the 5' RACE reads, gives a single entry per CDR3 protein. The table shows some 49,000 distinct CDR3 sequences, with 9% to 10% occurring only once. The sample taken for sequencing was PBMCs. All receptors derive from a middle-aged woman in good health. Both conserved end residues are part of each CDR3. The D gene is left open where the match is weak. Clone size appears in some rows only: once, few, many, or a class for an expanded clone.

18	few	TRBJ2-6	TRBV10-3	TRBD1	CAISDTGTGPSGANVLTF	TGTGCCATCAGTGACACCGGGACAGGCCCCTCTGGGGCCAACGTCCTGACTTTC
14	many	TRBJ2-7	TRBV25-1	-	CASSESDGPYEQYF	TGTGCCAGCAGTGAATCGGACGGCCCCTACGAGCAGTACTTC
14	few	TRBJ1-2	TRBV4-2	-	CASSQHREIYGYTF	TGTGCCAGCAGCCAGCACAGGGAGATCTATGGCTACACCTTC
14	many	TRBJ2-1	TRBV29-1	-	CSVVSGQSYNEQFF	TGCAGCGTTGTCTCCGGACAGTCCTACAATGAGCAGTTCTTC
16	many	TRBJ2-1	TRBV5-1	TRBD2	CASSVGLAGAYNEQFF	TGCGCCAGCAGCGTCGGACTAGCGGGGGCGTACAATGAGCAGTTCTTC
18	many	TRBJ2-1	TRBV5-1	TRBD2	CASSWDLAGESFYNEQFF	TGCGCCAGCAGCTGGGACCTAGCGGGGGAGTCCTTCTACAATGAGCAGTTCTTC
14	many	TRBJ1-2	TRBV5-1	TRBD1	CASRVTTGLYGYTF	TGCGCCAGCAGGGTCACGACAGGGCTCTATGGCTACACCTTC
12	many	TRBJ1-1	TRBV25-1	-	CASSEGWTEAFF	TGTGCCAGCAGTGAGGGATGGACTGAAGCTTTCTTT
14	many	TRBJ2-3	TRBV7-8	-	CASSLLSGTDTQYF	TGTGCCAGCAGCCTACTTAGCGGCACAGATACGCAGTATTTT
12	many	TRBJ1-2	TRBV7-8	-	CASSLMGDGYTF	TGTGCCAGCAGCTTAATGGGTGATGGCTACACCTTC
14	many	TRBJ2-3	TRBV12-3/TRBV12-4	TRBD1	CASSRTGGADTQYF	TGTGCCAGCAGTAGGACAGGGGGGGCAGATACGCAGTATTTT
15	many	TRBJ2-1	TRBV5-1	TRBD2	CASSPAGGGYNEQFF	TGCGCCAGCAGCCCCGCCGGGGGGGGATACAATGAGCAGTTCTTC
13	many	TRBJ2-7	TRBV12-3/TRBV12-4	-	CASSLDPAYEQYF	TGTGCCAGCAGTTTGGACCCGGCCTACGAGCAGTACTTC
15	many	TRBJ2-5	TRBV15	TRBD2	CATSGRTGGEETQYF	TGTGCCACCAGCGGTAGGACGGGGGGGGAAGAGACCCAGTACTTC
17	many	TRBJ1-1	TRBV10-3	TRBD1	CAISESDGTGGQSEAFF	TGTGCCATCAGTGAGTCGGACGGGACAGGGGGCCAGTCTGAAGCTTTCTTT
14	many	TRBJ1-2	TRBV20-1	TRBD1	CSAVQGARGHGYTF	TGCAGTGCAGTACAGGGGGCGCGAGGACATGGCTACACCTTC
14	many	TRBJ1-1	TRBV27	-	CASSFGRGTTEAFF	TGTGCCAGCAGTTTTGGACGCGGGACCACTGAAGCTTTCTTT
14	many	TRBJ2-2	TRBV7-3	TRBD2	CASSRSLADGELFF	TGTGCCAGCAGTCGAAGTCTAGCGGACGGGGAGCTGTTTTTT
14	medium-sized	TRBJ2-2	TRBV5-1	-	CASSPPGNTGELFF	TGCGCCAGCAGCCCCCCCGGGAACACCGGGGAGCTGTTTTTT
14	many	TRBJ2-1	TRBV14	-	CASNMRGGYNEQFF	TGTGCCAGCAACATGAGAGGGGGGTACAATGAGCAGTTCTTC
15	many	TRBJ1-1	TRBV4-1	-	CASSQDRGMNTEAFF	TGCGCCAGCAGCCAAGATCGGGGTATGAACACTGAAGCTTTCTTT
15	many	TRBJ1-4	TRBV5-1	-	CASSALTGTNEKLFF	TGCGCCAGCAGCGCGTTGACAGGAACTAATGAAAAACTGTTTTTT
17	many	TRBJ2-3	TRBV5-1	TRBD2	CASSTRLAGPFSDTQYF	TGCGCCAGCAGCACCCGACTAGCGGGGCCATTTTCAGATACGCAGTATTTT
14	many	TRBJ1-1	TRBV2	TRBD1	CASKLSGGYTEAFF	TGTGCCAGCAAGCTCTCAGGGGGGTACACTGAAGCTTTCTTT
15	many	TRBJ2-5	TRBV5-1	-	CASSLLVDFTETQYF	TGCGCCAGCAGCTTGTTAGTTGATTTCACAGAGACCCAGTACTTC
15	-	TRBJ2-2	TRBV12-3/TRBV12-4	TRBD1	CASRRTGGNNGELFF	TGTGCCAGCAGACGGACAGGGGGGAACAACGGGGAGCTGTTTTTC
11	many	TRBJ2-3	TRBV20-1	-	CSAPDWDTQYF	TGCAGTGCGCCGGACTGGGATACGCAGTATTTT
14	many	TRBJ2-2	TRBV7-3	-	CASSLGYYTGELFF	TGTGCCAGCAGCTTAGGCTATTACACCGGGGAGCTGTTTTTT
16	many	TRBJ2-2	TRBV4-2	TRBD2	CASSQRGGANTGELFF	TGTGCCAGCAGCCAACGGGGGGGGGCCAACACCGGGGAGCTGTTTTTT
17	-	TRBJ2-6	TRBV12-3/TRBV12-4	-	CASSLARKHSGANVLTF	TGTGCCAGCAGTTTGGCCAGAAAACACTCTGGGGCCAACGTCCTGACTTTC
14	few	TRBJ2-1	TRBV5-1	TRBD1	CASFRDRVNNEQFF	TGCGCCAGCTTCCGGGACAGGGTTAACAATGAGCAGTTCTTC
14	many	TRBJ2-3	TRBV6-1	-	CASSGPVLKDTQYF	TGTGCCAGCAGTGGGCCAGTCCTAAAAGATACGCAGTATTTT
14	-	TRBJ2-7	TRBV11-1	-	CASSPDRHPYEHYF	TGTGCCAGCAGTCCAGACAGGCACCCCTACGAGCATTACTTC
17	many	TRBJ2-5	TRBV10-3	-	CAISESRRQGLAETQYF	TGTGCCATCAGTGAGTCGAGAAGGCAGGGGTTGGCAGAGACCCAGTACTTC
15	many	TRBJ2-7	TRBV6-2/TRBV6-3	TRBD2	CASSYGGRASYEQYF	TGTGCCAGCAGTTACGGCGGGAGAGCCTCCTACGAGCAGTACTTC
14	many	TRBJ1-2	TRBV6-1	TRBD1	CASSVSTGGDGYTF	TGTGCCAGCAGTGTTTCGACAGGGGGGGATGGCTACACCTTC
15	many	TRBJ1-5	TRBV21-1	-	CASSKEGRVAQPQHF	TGTGCCAGCAGCAAGGAGGGCAGGGTCGCTCAGCCCCAGCATTTT
14	many	TRBJ2-7	TRBV5-6	-	CASSSFLGSHEQYF	TGTGCCAGCAGCTCCTTCTTAGGGAGCCACGAGCAGTACTTC
15	many	TRBJ2-1	TRBV29-1	TRBD2	CSVASTSGSTNEQFF	TGCAGCGTTGCGAGTACTAGCGGGAGTACGAATGAGCAGTTCTTC
16	many	TRBJ2-1	TRBV3-1	-	CASSQVPSTTYNEQFF	TGTGCCAGCAGCCAAGTGCCATCGACTACGTACAATGAGCAGTTCTTC
15	many	TRBJ2-2	TRBV6-5	-	CASSYVGSRTGELFF	TGTGCCAGCAGTTACGTAGGGAGCCGGACCGGGGAGCTGTTTTTT
10	many	TRBJ1-1	TRBV30	TRBD1	CAGQGAEAFF	TGTGCCGGACAGGGGGCGGAAGCTTTCTTT
15	many	TRBJ2-3	TRBV7-2	TRBD1	CASSFPGGAGLTQYF	TGTGCCAGCAGCTTCCCAGGGGGCGCGGGTTTGACGCAGTATTTT
12	many	TRBJ2-5	TRBV6-5	-	CASSYSSGTQYF	TGTGCCAGCAGTTACTCGTCCGGGACCCAGTACTTC
17	many	TRBJ2-7	TRBV7-8	TRBD1	CASSRKERQGPHYEQYF	TGTGCCAGCAGCCGAAAAGAAAGACAGGGCCCCCACTACGAGCAGTACTTC
13	many	TRBJ1-1	TRBV9	-	CASSRGGITEAFF	TGTGCCAGCAGCCGCGGAGGGATCACTGAAGCTTTCTTT
14	many	TRBJ1-1	TRBV5-1	-	CASSSGDMNTEAFF	TGCGCCAGCAGCTCCGGTGACATGAACACTGAAGCTTTCTTT
17	many	TRBJ2-4	TRBV7-2	TRBD2	CASSGRGRGLAKNIQYF	TGTGCCAGCAGCGGGAGAGGGAGGGGACTAGCCAAAAACATTCAGTACTTC
17	many	TRBJ2-6	TRBV9	TRBD2	CASSEPPGGAGANVLTF	TGTGCCAGCAGCGAACCACCGGGGGGGGCTGGGGCCAACGTCCTGACTTTC
11	many	TRBJ2-7	TRBV20-1	-	CSARGSYEQYF	TGCAGTGCTAGGGGCTCCTACGAGCAGTACTTC
14	few	TRBJ1-1	TRBV6-1	-	CASSLGFGGFEAFF	TGTGCCAGCAGCCTCGGGTTCGGGGGCTTTGAAGCTTTCTTT
18	-	TRBJ2-3	TRBV3-1	TRBD2	CASSPAGLAGPWLDTQYF	TGTGCCAGCAGCCCAGCCGGACTAGCGGGGCCCTGGCTAGATACGCAGTATTTT
14	many	TRBJ2-7	TRBV7-2	-	CASSLGTWEGVQYF	TGTGCCAGCAGCCTCGGGACTTGGGAGGGGGTGCAGTACTTC